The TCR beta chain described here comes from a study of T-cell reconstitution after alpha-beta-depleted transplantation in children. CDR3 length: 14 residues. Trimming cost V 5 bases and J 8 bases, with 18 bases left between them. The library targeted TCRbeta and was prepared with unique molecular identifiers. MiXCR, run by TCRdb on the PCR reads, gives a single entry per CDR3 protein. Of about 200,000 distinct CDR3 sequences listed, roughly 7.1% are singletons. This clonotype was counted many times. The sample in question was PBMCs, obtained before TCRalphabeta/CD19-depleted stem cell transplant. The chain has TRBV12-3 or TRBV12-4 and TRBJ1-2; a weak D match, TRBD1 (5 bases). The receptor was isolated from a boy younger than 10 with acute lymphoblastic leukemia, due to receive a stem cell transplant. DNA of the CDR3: TGTGCCAGCAGTAACCCGGTTGAAGGGGTGGGCTACACCTTC. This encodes CASSNPVEGVGYTF.